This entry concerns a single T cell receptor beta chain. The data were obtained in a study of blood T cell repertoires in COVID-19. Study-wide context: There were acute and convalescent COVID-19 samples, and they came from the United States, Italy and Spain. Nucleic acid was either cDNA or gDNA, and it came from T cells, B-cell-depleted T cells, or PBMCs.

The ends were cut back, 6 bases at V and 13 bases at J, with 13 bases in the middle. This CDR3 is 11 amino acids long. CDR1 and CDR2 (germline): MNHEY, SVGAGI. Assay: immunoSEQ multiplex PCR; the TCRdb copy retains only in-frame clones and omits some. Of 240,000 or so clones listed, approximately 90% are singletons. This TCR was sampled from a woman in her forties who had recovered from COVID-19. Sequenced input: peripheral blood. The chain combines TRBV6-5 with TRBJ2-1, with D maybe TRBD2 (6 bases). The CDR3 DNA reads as TGTGCCAGCAGGGACGAGCGGGCCCAGTTCTTC. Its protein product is CASRDERAQFF.